The present TCR beta chain was sequenced within a study of cytomegalovirus exposure and HLA in healthy donors. The wider study: Membership in the Caucasian-associated ancestry cluster was found for around four fifths of 300 to 400 genotyped donors.

PCR primers comprised 60 Vbeta and 13 Jbeta primers. Using immunoSEQ multiplex PCR, the repertoire was profiled, and TCRdb retains in-frame clones only, with some absent. The sample holds 150,000 or so clones, approximately 80% seen once. Germline loops: CDR1 MNHEY, CDR2 SVGAGI. The CDR3 consists of 12 residues. Germline trimming cut 8 bases from V and 3 bases from J; bases unmatched to any gene: 4. This chain links TRBV6-5 with TRBJ2-7; 7 bases are shared with TRBD2. The source material was PBMCs. The clonotype comes from a woman aged 45-60 years in good health and CMV-seropositive. DNA for the CDR3: TGTGCCAGCGGACGGGGGGACTACGAGCAGTACTTC. This encodes CASGRGDYEQYF.